Below, 30 T cell receptor beta chains from the same sample are listed, as sequenced in a study of CD8+CD57+ T cells in acquired aplastic anemia. Profiling that covered TCR beta VDJ and CDR3 relied on genomic DNA as its template. A single record per CDR3 protein comes from TCRdb applying MiXCR to the reads. The table shows more than 250,000 distinct CDR3 sequences, with around three fifths occurring only once. Sequenced: sorted CD4+, CD8+, or CD8+CD57+ T cells (not recorded which) from PBMCs. These receptors were collected from a human donor with severe aplastic anemia or a healthy control (not recorded which).

DNA for the CDR3: TGTGCCAGCAGTGAATGGGGCAGCAACTATGGCTACACCTTC. Translated, it gives CASSEWGSNYGYTF. The chain employs TRBV2 and TRBJ1-2; D is possibly TRBD1 (5 bases). CDR1 is SNHLY and CDR2 is FYNNEI in the germline V gene. Trimming removed 2 bases from V and 2 bases from J, with 9 bases in between. The CDR3 consists of 14 residues.

This clonotype was observed a few times. V and J are TRBV2 and TRBJ1-5; 7 bases map to TRBD1. The CDR3 consists of 16 residues. The V and J ends lost 7 bases and 1 base, in that order; junction bases with no gene match: 10. The V gene's germline CDR1 is SNHLY and CDR2 FYNNEI. CDR3 sequence (DNA): TGTGCCAGCACCGGAGGGACAGAGCTAAGCAATCAGCCCCAGCATTTT. Translation gives CASTGGTELSNQPQHF.

Many counts were recorded for this clonotype. J is TRBJ2-7 and V is TRBV5-8; TRBD1 is a possible D gene (6 bases). The germline gives CDR1 SGHTS, CDR2 YDEGEE. Trimming pared 4 bases from V and 0 bases from J, leaving 17 bases between. The CDR3 has 16 amino acids. CDR3 in DNA: TGTGCCAGCAGCCAAGGAACAGGGCCGACCTCCTACGAGCAGTACTTC. Translating gives CASSQGTGPTSYEQYF.

This clonotype appeared many times. J is TRBJ2-5 and V is TRBV24-1; D unresolved. Trimming left V 0 bases short and J 3 bases short, with 1 base between. Germline V gene lookup returns CDR1 KGHDR and CDR2 SFDVKD. This CDR3 has 12 amino acids. The CDR3 nucleotides are TGTGCCACCAGTGATTTGAAAGAGACCCAGTACTTC. It encodes CATSDLKETQYF.

The chain is built from TRBV7-9 and TRBJ2-5, with D perhaps being TRBD1 or TRBD2 (6 bases each). Germline CDR1 and CDR2: SEHNR and FQNEAQ (reference sequence). The CDR3 covers 15 residues. Trimming pared 7 bases from V and 0 bases from J, leaving 15 bases between. The CDR3 DNA follows: TGTGCCAGCACCCTCGGGGGCCGTGACCAAGAGACCCAGTACTTC. Translation gives CASTLGGRDQETQYF. The variable domain in full, completed from reference TRBV7-9 and TRBJ2-5, reads DTGVSQNPRHKITKRGQNVTFRCDPISEHNRLYWYRQTLGQGPEFLTYFQNEAQLEKSRLLSDRFSAERPKGSFSTLEIQRTEQGDSAMYLCASTLGGRDQETQYFGPGTRLLVL.

The V gene is TRBV7-8, the J gene TRBJ2-5; 8 bases fit TRBD1. The J segment lost 4 bases and the V segment lost 5 bases, leaving 3 bases of the junction unmatched. Germline CDR1 SGHVS, CDR2 FQNEAQ. The CDR3 totals 13 residues. The CDR3: CASSRDRRETQYF. The CDR3 DNA follows: TGTGCCAGCAGCCGGGACAGGAGAGAGACCCAGTACTTC.

The rearrangement uses TRBV2 and TRBJ2-7; maybe TRBD2 (5 bases). Per germline, CDR1 SNHLY and CDR2 FYNNEI. This CDR3 spans 14 amino acids. V was trimmed by 3 bases and J by 6 bases, leaving 15 bases between them. Here the CDR3 reads CASSDNGPSSEQYF. The CDR3 nucleotides read TGTGCCAGCAGTGATAATGGTCCTAGCTCCGAGCAGTACTTC.

There are a few counts of this clonotype. The rearrangement joins TRBV2 to TRBJ2-7; D remains ambiguous. Germline values: CDR1 SNHLY, CDR2 FYNNEI. V was clipped by 6 bases and J by 4 bases, with 13 bases between them. The CDR3 runs to 13 residues. In DNA form, the CDR3 reads TGTGCCAGCAGGGGTTTCGGAAGGTACGAGCAGTACTTC. This codes for CASRGFGRYEQYF.

The chain couples TRBV7-2 to TRBJ2-2; possibly TRBD1 for D (5 bases). V was shortened by 6 bases and J by 7 bases, with 9 bases between the two germline ends. Germline CDR1 is SGHTA and CDR2 is FQGNSA. The CDR3 length is 12 residues. The CDR3 bases are TGTGCCAGCAGATACAGGATCGGGGAGCTGTTTTTT. Protein sequence: CASRYRIGELFF.

This clonotype was observed many times. The chain joins TRBV12-1 to TRBJ1-1; the tabulated D call, TRBD1, remains unverified against the DNA. TRBV12-1 constitutes a pseudogene. The CDR3 has 16 residues. The CDR3 DNA follows: TGTGCCAGCAGCTTTAGACAGAACCCTATGAACACTGAAGCTTTCTTT. This translates into CASSFRQNPMNTEAFF.

This clonotype was detected only once. This sequence joins TRBV10-3 and TRBJ2-1, with 13 bases fitting TRBD2. CDR3 length: 15 residues. Germline assignment: CDR1 ENHRY and CDR2 SYGVKD. The V and J ends lost 6 bases and 8 bases, in that order; junction bases with no gene match: 7. The DNA of the CDR3 is TGTGCCATCAGAGTAACTAGCGGGAGGGCCCATGAGCAGTTCTTC. Its translation: CAIRVTSGRAHEQFF.

The chain employs TRBV25-1 and TRBJ1-3; 7 bases map to TRBD1. V lost 7 bases and J lost 3; bases outside the gene matches: 0. The germline V gene encodes CDR1 MGHDK and CDR2 SYGVNS. The CDR3 loop spans 12 amino acids. For the CDR3, the DNA is TGTGCCAGCACAGGGGGTGGAAACACCATATATTTT. As protein: CASTGGGNTIYF.

The sample holds a few counts of this clonotype. The chain has TRBV20-1 and TRBJ1-1, with D unclear. The CDR3 extends over 14 amino acids. Trimming removed 1 base from V and 3 bases from J, with 12 bases in between. Per the germline V gene, CDR1 is DFQATT and CDR2 is SNEGSKA (reference sequence). CDR3 region: CSARGAGEDTEAFF. The CDR3, as DNA: TGCAGTGCTAGAGGGGCGGGTGAGGACACTGAAGCTTTCTTT.

Notes on this clonotype: A read error may explain this, as a much larger clone is one base away. The chain joins TRBV6-5 to TRBJ1-6; 7 bases map to TRBD1. Looked up from germline, CDR1 is MNHEY and CDR2 is SVGAGI. There are 17 residues in the CDR3. CDR3 coding DNA: TGTGCCAGCGCCCCCTCGCGGGACAGAGGTTGGAATTCACCCCCCCACTTT. This gives the protein CASAPSRDRGWNSPPHF.

This clonotype is a singleton in its sample. V is TRBV24-1 and J is TRBJ2-2; TRBD2 aligns across 7 bases. J gave up 2 bases and V 7 bases, and 9 bases lay outside the gene matches. The CDR3 has 16 amino acids. Per germline, CDR1 KGHDR and CDR2 SFDVKD. For the CDR3, the DNA is TGTGCCACCAGGGGCCGGGACTACCTAAACACCGGGGAGCTGTTTTTT. Its translation is CATRGRDYLNTGELFF.

This clonotype was recorded at least ten times. The chain couples TRBV6-5 to TRBJ2-3, with D possibly matching TRBD2 (5 bases). CDR1 and CDR2 (germline): MNHEY, SVGAGI. The CDR3 is 13 residues long. V was clipped by 6 bases and J by 5 bases, with 12 bases between them. The CDR3 DNA reads as TGTGCCAGCAGGCCCGCCGGGGTAGATACGCAGTATTTT. This sequence encodes CASRPAGVDTQYF.

The chain couples TRBV20-1 to TRBJ2-3; no definite D call. The V and J ends lost 3 bases and 6 bases respectively, with 4 bases between them. The germline V gene encodes CDR1 DFQATT and CDR2 SNEGSKA (reference sequence). The CDR3 sequence is 10 residues long. In DNA, the CDR3 is TGCAGTGCTAGTCTGGATACGCAGTATTTT. Residues: CSASLDTQYF.

This clonotype occurred once. The chain couples TRBV24-1 to TRBJ2-2; 11 positions match TRBD1. CDR3 length: 17 residues. Trimming removed 1 base from V and 3 bases from J; junction bases left unmatched: 3. Germline V gene data show CDR1 as KGHDR and CDR2 as SFDVKD. Here the CDR3 DNA reads TGTGCCACCAGTGATTTTTTGGGACAGGGGGACACCGGGGAGCTGTTTTTT. It is translated as CATSDFLGQGDTGELFF.

The chain joins TRBV25-1 to TRBJ1-6, with 7 positions matching TRBD1. The germline CDR1 and CDR2 sequences are MGHDK and SYGVNS. The CDR3 covers 14 residues. The V segment lost 7 bases and the J segment 4 bases; nucleotides outside the gene matches: 4. CDR3 bases: TGTGCCAGCATCCCACAGGGGTATAATTCACCCCTCCACTTT. Protein sequence: CASIPQGYNSPLHF. The full variable domain, with the rest looked up from reference TRBV25-1 and TRBJ1-6, is EADIYQTPRYLVIGTGKKITLECSQTMGHDKMYWYQQDPGMELHLIHYSYGVNSTEKGDLSSESTVSRIRTEHFPLTLESARPSHTSQYLCASIPQGYNSPLHFGNGTRLTVT.

In this sample, this clonotype turned up many times. A read error may explain this, as a much larger clone is one base away. This chain uses TRBV7-2 with TRBJ2-5, with a possible D match to TRBD2 (6 bases). Germline values: CDR1 SGHTA, CDR2 FQGNSA. The V end was cut by 1 base, the J end by 3 bases, with 9 bases between. The CDR3 extends over 14 amino acids. For the CDR3, the DNA is TGTGCCAGCAGCTTAGACGGGGGAAAAGAGACCCAGTACTTC. Translating it yields CASSLDGGKETQYF.

The chain uses TRBV4-2 and TRBJ2-3; D is ambiguous. Germline V gene lookup returns CDR1 LGHNA and CDR2 YNFKEQ. Trimming took 1 base from V and 1 from J, leaving 15 bases between them. This CDR3 comprises 17 residues. CDR3 loop: CASSQGVQSSRTDTQYF. CDR3 bases: TGTGCCAGCAGCCAAGGGGTACAATCCTCCCGCACAGATACGCAGTATTTT.

This clonotype showed up many times. Compared with germline, one end of the junction differs, possibly owing to a read error. This chain joins TRBV7-7 and TRBJ2-7; 10 bases fit TRBD1. CDR3 length: 12 residues. CDR1 SSHAT and CDR2 FNYEAQ come from the germline V gene (reference sequence). The CDR3 bases are TGTGCTAGCAGTGGACAGGGGGGAGAGCAGTACTTC. Protein: CASSGQGGEQYF.

The chain is built from TRBV4-2 and TRBJ2-6; the D call may be TRBD1 or TRBD2 (6 bases each). The germline CDR1 and CDR2 sequences are LGHNA and YNFKEQ. V lost 1 base and J lost 4, with 8 bases in between. The CDR3 spans 15 residues. The CDR3 loop is CASSQGGAGANVLTF. CDR3 nucleotides: TGTGCCAGCAGCCAAGGGGGGGCAGGGGCCAACGTCCTGACTTTC.

This chain connects TRBV7-8 to TRBJ2-2; TRBD2 aligns across 12 bases. With V trimmed by 3 bases and J by 6 bases, 11 bases remained unmatched. CDR3 length: 18 amino acids. Germline V gene data show CDR1 as SGHVS and CDR2 as FQNEAQ. CDR3 amino acids: CASSLIRLAGDQAGELFF. The DNA for the CDR3 is TGTGCCAGCAGCTTGATCCGACTAGCGGGGGATCAAGCCGGGGAGCTGTTTTTT.

The chain employs TRBV24-1 and TRBJ2-5; D not resolved. Trimming removed 3 bases from V and 7 bases from J, with 11 bases in between. The CDR3 length is 13 residues. The germline CDR1 and CDR2 sequences are KGHDR and SFDVKD. The CDR3: CATSDLRTGTQYF. The CDR3 nucleotides read TGTGCCACCAGTGATCTTCGGACGGGGACCCAGTACTTC.

Regarding this clonotype: One junction end does not reproduce the germline sequence, and a read error may be involved. V and J are TRBV4-1 and TRBJ2-7; 9 positions agree with TRBD2. The length of the CDR3 is 17 residues. Looked up from germline, CDR1 is MGHRA and CDR2 is YSYEKL. CDR3 sequence (DNA): TGTGCCAGCAGCCGCTTGGCGGCTAGCGGGGTATCCTACGAGCAGTACTTC. Amino acid sequence: CASSRLAASGVSYEQYF.

The chain is built from TRBV19 and TRBJ1-1; no firm D call. Germline V CDR1 and CDR2: LNHDA, SQIVND (reference sequence). Trimming stripped 1 base from V and 4 bases from J, with 7 bases between. The CDR3 is 13 residues long. This CDR3 is CASSIGKRTEAFF. The CDR3, as DNA: TGTGCCAGTAGTATAGGGAAGCGCACTGAAGCTTTCTTT.

This rearrangement joins TRBV7-9 to TRBJ2-3, with 11 bases identical to TRBD2. Germline lookup yields CDR1 SEHNR and CDR2 FQNEAQ (reference sequence). This CDR3 comprises 19 residues. Unmatched junction bases numbered 16, after V lost 5 bases and J lost 3 bases. CDR3 sequence: CASSPDRLAGGVRTDTQYF. DNA for the CDR3: TGTGCCAGCAGCCCCGACCGGCTAGCGGGGGGTGTCAGGACAGATACGCAGTATTTT.

Ten or more counts support this clonotype. The rearrangement uses TRBV18 and TRBJ2-5, with a possible D match to TRBD1 (5 bases). From germline, CDR1 is KGHSH and CDR2 LQKENI. CDR3 size: 14 residues. Trimming removed 0 bases from V and 5 bases from J, with 10 bases in between. The CDR3 region is CASSPPQGSETQYF. The CDR3 coding sequence is TGTGCCAGCTCACCACCTCAGGGATCGGAGACCCAGTACTTC.

The chain recombines TRBV20-1 with TRBJ2-7; 7 nucleotides agree with TRBD1. Germline-derived CDR1 and CDR2 are DFQATT and SNEGSKA (reference sequence). The CDR3 runs to 13 residues. V shed 3 bases and J 6 bases; nucleotides not matched to a gene: 8. CDR3 sequence reads: CSASEGAIGEQYF. The CDR3, as DNA: TGCAGTGCTAGTGAGGGGGCAATTGGCGAGCAGTACTTC.